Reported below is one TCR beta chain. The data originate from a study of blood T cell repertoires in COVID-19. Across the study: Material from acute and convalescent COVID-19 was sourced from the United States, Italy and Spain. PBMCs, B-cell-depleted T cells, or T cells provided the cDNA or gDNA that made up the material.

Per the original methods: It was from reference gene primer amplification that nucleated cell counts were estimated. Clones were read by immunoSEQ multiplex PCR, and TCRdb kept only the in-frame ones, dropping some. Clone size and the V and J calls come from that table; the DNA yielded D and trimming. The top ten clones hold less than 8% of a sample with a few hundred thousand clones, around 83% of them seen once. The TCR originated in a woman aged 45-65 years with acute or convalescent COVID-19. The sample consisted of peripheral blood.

The CDR3 protein is CASSFSPSEKLFF. CDR3 sequence (DNA): TGTGCCAGCAGCTTCTCGCCGAGTGAAAAACTGTTTTTT. The rearrangement links TRBV7-9 to TRBJ1-4; unclear D gene. V lost 3 bases, J lost 7 bases, and 9 bases lay in between. There are 13 residues in the CDR3. The germline V gene encodes CDR1 SEHNR and CDR2 FQNEAQ (reference sequence).